The clone carrying this T cell receptor beta chain was seen only a few times. Its cognate antigen is unknown. The diagnostic basis comprised clinical symptoms, serum thyroxine and TRAb, thyroid ultrasound and orbital computed tomography. Source material for PBMCs was more than 9.5 ml fresh peripheral blood. The data stem from a study of T cells in Graves' hyperthyroidism and ophthalmopathy. Overall study context: Upon initial diagnosis and before any treatment, peripheral blood was collected.

General observations from the study: Separating ophthalmopathy from stable hyperthyroidism was achieved by a 13 V-J model.

The TCR beta CDR3 regions underwent amplification using RNA transcripts as the source. In the first-round RT-PCR of the TCR CDR3, the HTBI primer set was used. TCRdb processed the multiplex PCR reads anew with MiXCR; each CDR3 protein has one entry. This sample carries about 640,000 distinct CDR3 sequences, more than 20% of them seen once, and the ten largest clones take about 35%. The material sequenced was blood. The source is a man aged 30 to 45 with Graves' ophthalmopathy.

Here the CDR3 reads CASVVTAGRINEQFF. As DNA, the CDR3 is TGTGCCAGTGTAGTAACGGCAGGGAGGATTAATGAGCAGTTCTTC. The chain has TRBV19 and TRBJ2-1; D possibly corresponds to TRBD2 (6 bases). V lost 8 bases, J lost 7 bases, and 21 bases lay in between. Looked up from germline, CDR1 is LNHDA and CDR2 is SQIVND (reference sequence). This CDR3 comprises 15 residues.